The present entry profiles one T cell receptor beta chain with its context. What it binds is not known. This entry comes from a study of OX40 agonist ivuxolimab in advanced cancers. Findings and caveats of the study: CD4+ and CD8+ blood T cells expanded clonally by week 6 at 0.1 to 3.0 mg/kg. Expanded clones tended on average to be more numerous among CD8+ T cells than CD4+.

Germline V gene lookup returns CDR1 SEHNR and CDR2 FQNEAQ (reference sequence). This CDR3 region has 15 residues. J gave up 4 bases and V 5 bases, and 10 bases lay outside the gene matches. Clones were read by immunoSEQ multiplex PCR, and TCRdb kept only the in-frame ones, dropping some. The sample lists over 20,000 clones, about 82% seen once, with around 27% in the top ten. The origin of this receptor is an adult with an advanced solid tumor such as melanoma, head and neck, liver or kidney cancer. This specimen was CD4+ or CD8+ T cells sorted from blood, taken in a trial of the OX40 agonist ivuxolimab. V and J are TRBV7-9 and TRBJ1-2; 7 bases align to TRBD1. CDR3 nucleotides: TGTGCCAGCAGCGCAAGACAGGGTCCCGGCTATGGCTACACCTTC. Translation: CASSARQGPGYGYTF.